The source of this TCR beta chain is a study of T cells expressing NK-cell markers. Germline values: CDR1 DFQATT, CDR2 SNEGSKA (reference sequence). The CDR3 has 14 residues. TCRdb reprocessed the 5' RACE reads, keeping one entry per CDR3 protein, no DNA. In total, the table holds almost 450,000 distinct CDR3 sequences. The V call is TRBV20-1, the J call TRBJ2-1; the D call from TCRdb, TRBD2, cannot be confirmed without DNA. The receptor was derived from a woman between 18 and 70 years old in good health. Sequenced sample: blood T cells: a sorted CD56 or NKG2C T cell subset, CD4+ or CD8+ T cells, or bulk PBMC T cells (not recorded which). The CDR3 region is CSALGLAGGPEQFF.